This TCR beta chain was documented in a study of graft-versus-host responses after intestinal transplantation. Turning to the study itself: Each transplant was multivisceral, liver-intestinal, or isolated intestinal. Recipients uniformly received anti-thymocyte globulin induction, followed by tacrolimus and steroids for three to four years. The study, taken as a whole, reports: Early post-transplant HvG declines tracked with peak circulating GvH clone levels. Clonal ratios of graft-versus-host to host-versus-graft in allografts were high for patients exhibiting graft-donor T cell macrochimerism.

TCRdb's table, derived via immunoSEQ multiplex PCR, lists solely in-frame clones and lacks some. The table includes 15,000 or so clones, approximately 96% detected once. The ends lost 2 bases at V and 0 bases at J; junction bases unmatched: 10. This CDR3 region has 18 residues. Germline V gene lookup returns CDR1 MDHEN and CDR2 SYDVKM. In regard to this clone: The target antigen is unknown.

This chain uses TRBV28 with TRBJ2-3; 8 bases match TRBD1. The clonotype was recovered from a human patient who received an intestinal transplant, so some T cells may come from the graft donor. The source was PBMCs, collected 9 days after transplant. The CDR3 DNA sequence: TGTGCCAGCAGTTTACCGCAGGGGGCCATAACTAGCACAGATACGCAGTATTTT. Its translation: CASSLPQGAITSTDTQYF.